These 29 T cell receptor beta chains were sequenced from one sample in a study of shared clonotypes between healthy human individuals. Sequencing was performed with immunoSEQ multiplex PCR; in TCRdb, only in-frame clones are kept and a portion is missing. The sample holds roughly 2 million clones; nearly 97% are singletons and the top ten take roughly 0.13%. The specimen sequenced was naive CD4+ T cells sorted from blood. Stated subset: CD45RA+ positively selected. The source of these receptors is a man in his late teens or twenties in good health.

As concerns this clone: At one end the junction does not follow the germline gene, possibly because of a read error. The same CDR3 also results from other DNA sequences found in this sample. V gene TRBV7-2 combines with J gene TRBJ2-7; 8 nucleotides agree with TRBD2. Germline CDR1 reads SGHTA; CDR2 reads FQGNSA. CDR3 length: 14 amino acids. The CDR3: CASSLAGSSYEQYF. In nucleotides, the CDR3 is TGTGCCAGCAGTTTAGCGGGGAGCTCCTACGAGCAGTACTTC.

The chain uses TRBV19 and TRBJ1-5; D may be TRBD1 (6 bases). Trimming took 10 bases from V and 5 from J, leaving 18 bases between them. Germline V lookup: CDR1 LNHDA, CDR2 SQIVND (reference sequence). The CDR3 extends over 14 amino acids. CDR3 sequence: CAISWTVLDQPQHF. CDR3 nucleotides: TGTGCCATTTCATGGACAGTTTTGGATCAGCCCCAGCATTTT.

The rearrangement joins TRBV2 to TRBJ1-2; no clear D. The CDR3 runs 13 residues. V was clipped by 10 bases and J by 8 bases, with 20 bases between them. In germline, CDR1 is SNHLY, CDR2 FYNNEI. The CDR3 spells CATSLQPPGGYTF. Here the CDR3 DNA reads TGTGCCACTTCCCTACAGCCTCCGGGGGGCTACACCTTC. The entire variable domain, with the rest obtained from reference TRBV2 and TRBJ1-2, is as follows: EPEVTQTPSHQVTQMGQEVILRCVPISNHLYFYWYRQILGQKVEFLVSFYNNEISEKSEIFDDQFSVERPDGSNFTLKIRSTKLEDSAMYFCATSLQPPGGYTFGSGTRLTVV.

This clone came up a few times. The chain joins TRBV28 to TRBJ1-1; unclear D gene. The CDR3 is made up of 14 amino acids. The V gene lost 7 bases and the J gene lost 5 bases, with 17 bases spanning the gap. Germline CDR1 and CDR2: MDHEN and SYDVKM. As DNA, the CDR3 is TGTGCCAGCAAAGAAGGTCCCTTGGTTACTGAAGCTTTCTTT. Translating it yields CASKEGPLVTEAFF.

The rearrangement links TRBV18 to TRBJ2-2; D is unresolved. V shed 8 bases and J shed 1 base, with 17 bases lying between them. Germline CDR1 and CDR2: KGHSH and LQKENI. The CDR3 contains 16 residues. The chain's CDR3 is CASLPKTRGNTGELFF. CDR3 coding DNA: TGTGCCAGCCTCCCCAAAACCCGAGGGAACACCGGGGAGCTGTTTTTT.

The chain's CDR3 is CASSPRQNPSYEQYF. The CDR3 region has the DNA TGTGCCAGCAGCCCTAGACAAAACCCCTCCTACGAGCAGTACTTC. V usage is TRBV7-2 and J usage is TRBJ2-7; D remains unclear. The CDR3 is made up of 15 amino acids. V was shortened by 5 bases and J by 0 bases, with 14 bases between the two germline ends. Germline V gene data show CDR1 as SGHTA and CDR2 as FQGNSA.

V is TRBV5-1 and J is TRBJ2-1; TRBD2 matches 10 bases. J gave up 7 bases and V 3 bases, and 16 bases lay outside the gene matches. The CDR3 runs to 18 residues. Per germline, CDR1 SGHRS and CDR2 YFSETQ. The CDR3 loop is CASSWAPSGRQPGNEQFF. The CDR3 nucleotides read TGCGCCAGCAGCTGGGCTCCTAGCGGGAGACAACCGGGGAATGAGCAGTTCTTC. The full variable domain, its missing parts supplied by reference TRBV5-1 and TRBJ2-1, is KAGVTQTPRYLIKTRGQQVTLSCSPISGHRSVSWYQQTPGQGLQFLFEYFSETQRNKGNFPGRFSGRQFSNSRSEMNVSTLELGDSALYLCASSWAPSGRQPGNEQFFGPGTRLTVL.

The rearrangement links TRBV5-1 to TRBJ2-1, with D tentatively TRBD2 (6 bases). Germline V gene lookup returns CDR1 SGHRS and CDR2 YFSETQ. Trimming pared 4 bases from V and 8 bases from J, leaving 13 bases between. The CDR3 runs to 13 residues. The CDR3 reads CASSPGTSHEQFF. The CDR3 DNA follows: TGCGCCAGCAGCCCCGGGACTTCCCATGAGCAGTTCTTC. Combining the CDR3 with reference TRBV5-1 and TRBJ2-1 gives the whole variable domain KAGVTQTPRYLIKTRGQQVTLSCSPISGHRSVSWYQQTPGQGLQFLFEYFSETQRNKGNFPGRFSGRQFSNSRSEMNVSTLELGDSALYLCASSPGTSHEQFFGPGTRLTVL.

The J gene is TRBJ1-2, the V gene TRBV4-1; 8 positions match TRBD1. The CDR3 covers 16 residues. Germline CDR1 and CDR2: MGHRA and YSYEKL. V was pared by 1 base and J by 8 bases, with 12 bases of the junction left unmatched. The CDR3 DNA follows: TGCGCCAGCAGCCAAGTCCAGGGGGCAACCCTAGGCGGCTACACCTTC. It specifies CASSQVQGATLGGYTF.

The chain uses TRBV7-9 and TRBJ2-1; 10 nucleotides agree with TRBD2. In germline, CDR1 is SEHNR, CDR2 FQNEAQ (reference sequence). This CDR3 has 15 amino acids. The trim removed 5 bases at V and 7 bases at J, leaving 8 bases unmatched. The chain's CDR3 is CASSKGLAESNEQFF. CDR3 bases: TGTGCCAGCAGCAAAGGACTAGCGGAATCAAATGAGCAGTTCTTC.

The V and J genes are TRBV6-1 and TRBJ2-3, with no clear D. Germline lookup yields CDR1 MNHNS and CDR2 SASEGT. With 4 bases removed from V and 5 bases from J, the gap between germline ends came to 4 bases. The CDR3 length is 11 residues. The CDR3 coding sequence is TGTGCCAGCAGTGCCGAAGATACGCAGTATTTT. It is translated as CASSAEDTQYF.

This chain connects TRBV7-8 to TRBJ1-4, with D maybe TRBD1 (5 bases). This CDR3 comprises 15 residues. Trimming cost V 8 bases and J 7 bases, with 20 bases left between them. CDR1 is SGHVS, CDR2 FQNEAQ, per germline. This CDR3 is CASQPGGEGSEKLFF. CDR3 DNA: TGTGCCAGCCAGCCCGGGGGAGAGGGGAGTGAAAAACTGTTTTTT. Full variable domain (missing parts from reference TRBV7-8 and TRBJ1-4): GAGVSQSPRYKVAKRGQDVALRCDPISGHVSLFWYQQALGQGPEFLTYFQNEAQLDKSGLPSDRFFAERPEGSVSTLKIQRTQQEDSAVYLCASQPGGEGSEKLFFGSGTQLSVL.

The chain is built from TRBV6-6 and TRBJ1-5; D is unresolved. Germline assignment: CDR1 MNHNY and CDR2 SVGAGI (reference sequence). The length of the CDR3 is 14 residues. Trimming shortened V by 7 bases and J by 0 bases, and 10 bases separated the two germline ends. CDR3 nucleotides: TGTGCCAGCACCGAAGGATATAGCAATCAGCCCCAGCATTTT. This translates into CASTEGYSNQPQHF.

About this clone: Additional DNA sequences in this sample encode the identical CDR3. V is TRBV5-1 and J is TRBJ2-3; 8 nucleotides align to TRBD1. The CDR3 runs 15 residues. The germline CDR1 and CDR2 sequences are SGHRS and YFSETQ. V lost 0 bases and J lost 0; bases outside the gene matches: 0. CDR3 loop: CASSLGQGSTDTQYF. The CDR3 coding sequence is TGCGCCAGCAGCTTGGGACAGGGGAGCACAGATACGCAGTATTTT. Supplemented by reference TRBV5-1 and TRBJ2-3, the full variable domain reads KAGVTQTPRYLIKTRGQQVTLSCSPISGHRSVSWYQQTPGQGLQFLFEYFSETQRNKGNFPGRFSGRQFSNSRSEMNVSTLELGDSALYLCASSLGQGSTDTQYFGPGTRLTVL.

The chain carries TRBV10-2 and TRBJ1-1, with a weak D call TRBD1 (6 bases). V lost 8 bases and J lost 2, with 9 bases in between. Per germline, CDR1 WSHSY and CDR2 SAAADI. The CDR3 has 12 residues. As DNA, the CDR3 is TGCGCCAGCGGACAGTTCAACACTGAAGCTTTCTTT. Translated, it gives CASGQFNTEAFF.

The chain has TRBV2 and TRBJ2-2, with D perhaps being TRBD1 or TRBD2 (6 bases each). Trimming stripped 4 bases from V and 1 base from J, with 25 bases between. The germline gives CDR1 SNHLY, CDR2 FYNNEI. The CDR3 length is 20 residues. CDR3 in DNA: TGTGCCAGCAGTGTTGAAGGTCGTCCCACGGGGGCGGGGAACACCGGGGAGCTGTTTTTT. Its translation: CASSVEGRPTGAGNTGELFF.

The chain uses TRBV7-2 and TRBJ2-7, with TRBD2 matching over 8 bases. V lost 1 base and J lost 9; bases outside the gene matches: 14. Germline assignment: CDR1 SGHTA and CDR2 FQGNSA. The CDR3 totals 16 residues. The CDR3 here is CASSLGGLADFLGQYF. The CDR3 nucleotides read TGTGCCAGCAGCTTAGGAGGACTAGCAGACTTTTTGGGGCAGTACTTC.

The gene calls are TRBV6-5 and TRBJ2-5, with D perhaps matching TRBD1 or TRBD2 (5 bases each). V was clipped by 0 bases and J by 6 bases, with 14 bases between them. Germline V gene sequence: CDR1 MNHEY, CDR2 SVGAGI. The CDR3 is 15 residues long. CDR3 coding DNA: TGTGCCAGCAGTTACTCGGGTGGGGGACCCAAGACCCAGTACTTC. This gives the protein CASSYSGGGPKTQYF.

This clone appeared a single time. The chain is built from TRBV11-2 and TRBJ2-6, with D hard to call. CDR1 is SGHAT and CDR2 is FQNNGV in the germline V gene. Trimming took 2 bases from V and 0 from J, leaving 11 bases between them. The CDR3 sequence is 17 residues long. This chain's CDR3 is CASSLIRTSSGANVLTF. The CDR3 DNA is TGTGCCAGCAGCTTAATCAGAACGAGCTCTGGGGCCAACGTCCTGACTTTC.

The rearrangement links TRBV2 to TRBJ1-2; 11 bases are shared with TRBD1. Germline CDR1 and CDR2: SNHLY and FYNNEI. The CDR3 has 14 amino acids. The junction had 4 bases not matched to a gene; V was cut back by 6 bases and J by 4 bases. CDR3 DNA sequence: TGTGCCAGCAGCGGACAGGGGGCTAGCTATGGCTACACCTTC. Translation: CASSGQGASYGYTF.

The chain employs TRBV28 and TRBJ1-1; 7 bases agree with TRBD1. The CDR3 totals 13 residues. The J segment lost 5 bases and the V segment lost 1 base, leaving 1 base of the junction unmatched. Germline V gene sequence: CDR1 MDHEN, CDR2 SYDVKM. The CDR3 region is CASSLSGGTEAFF. As DNA, the CDR3 is TGTGCCAGCAGTTTATCAGGGGGAACTGAAGCTTTCTTT. The full variable domain, completed using reference TRBV28 and TRBJ1-1, is DVKVTQSSRYLVKRTGEKVFLECVQDMDHENMFWYRQDPGLGLRLIYFSYDVKMKEKGDIPEGYSVSREKKERFSLILESASTNQTSMYLCASSLSGGTEAFFGQGTRLTVV.

The J gene is TRBJ1-3, the V gene TRBV9, with a tentative D call TRBD1 (5 bases). V lost 0 bases, J lost 0 bases, and 10 bases lay in between. The CDR3 runs 16 residues. Per germline, CDR1 SGDLS and CDR2 YYNGEE. As DNA, the CDR3 is TGTGCCAGCAGCGTAGATGGGGGGAACTCTGGAAACACCATATATTTT. Translating gives CASSVDGGNSGNTIYF.

On this clone itself: This same CDR3 is encoded by further DNA sequences in the sample. The V call is TRBV30, the J call TRBJ2-7, with TRBD1 as a possible D gene (6 bases). This CDR3 region has 12 residues. Germline lookup yields CDR1 GTSNPN and CDR2 SVGIG (reference sequence). V lost 3 bases, J lost 2 bases, and 8 bases lay in between. The CDR3 reads CAWSAGAYEQYF. CDR3 DNA sequence: TGTGCCTGGAGCGCAGGGGCCTACGAGCAGTACTTC.

This chain joins TRBV28 and TRBJ1-4; 7 positions match TRBD1. Germline V lookup: CDR1 MDHEN, CDR2 SYDVKM. This CDR3 has 17 residues. V shed 6 bases and J 9 bases; nucleotides not matched to a gene: 19. The CDR3 spells CASSPEGTATLMKKLFF. For the CDR3, the DNA is TGTGCCAGCAGCCCCGAGGGGACAGCTACTTTAATGAAAAAACTGTTTTTT.

The J gene is TRBJ1-1, the V gene TRBV28, with D possibly being TRBD1 (6 bases). The CDR3 totals 15 residues. V shed 8 bases and J shed 3 bases, with 19 bases lying between them. CDR1 MDHEN and CDR2 SYDVKM come from the germline V gene. This chain's CDR3 is CASLPGGGGHTEAFF. The CDR3 DNA sequence: TGTGCCAGCCTCCCGGGAGGGGGTGGGCACACTGAAGCTTTCTTT.

A word on this clone: In the same sample, other DNA sequences code for this CDR3. The chain recombines TRBV7-2 with TRBJ1-2; D not certain. This CDR3 is 13 amino acids long. From germline, CDR1 is SGHTA and CDR2 FQGNSA. V lost 0 bases, J lost 1 base, and 3 bases lay in between. The CDR3 DNA follows: TGTGCCAGCAGCTTAGCGCTTAACTATGGCTACACCTTC. Translating it yields CASSLALNYGYTF.

This chain connects TRBV5-1 to TRBJ2-7; perhaps TRBD1 as D (5 bases). Germline assignment: CDR1 SGHRS and CDR2 YFSETQ. Trimming removed 5 bases from V and 5 bases from J, with 23 bases in between. The CDR3 runs to 16 residues. This chain's CDR3 is CASRTAPAQGYDEQYF. CDR3 sequence (DNA): TGCGCCAGCAGAACGGCCCCCGCGCAGGGTTATGACGAGCAGTACTTC.

With respect to this clone: Other DNA sequences from this sample encode an identical CDR3 as well. The genes are TRBV28 and TRBJ2-1; D unclear. V dropped 6 bases and J dropped 3 bases, with 3 bases sitting between them. The length of the CDR3 is 11 residues. Germline V gene sequence: CDR1 MDHEN, CDR2 SYDVKM. DNA for the CDR3: TGTGCCAGCAGCTTCTACAATGAGCAGTTCTTC. Translating gives CASSFYNEQFF.

The genes are TRBV27 and TRBJ2-7; 7 nucleotides agree with TRBD2. The CDR3 totals 14 residues. The junction had 4 bases not matched to a gene; V was cut back by 5 bases and J by 0 bases. Germline lookup yields CDR1 MNHEY and CDR2 SMNVEV (reference sequence). The DNA for the CDR3 is TGTGCCAGCAGTCCCGGGGGGAGCTCCTACGAGCAGTACTTC. Protein: CASSPGGSSYEQYF.